What follows are 30 T cell receptor beta chains derived from one specimen sequenced in a study of Ad26.COV2.S vaccination and SARS-CoV-2 variants. Treatment denoted: approximately 18 received Ad26.COV2.S at low or high dose, single or two shots; 5 received placebo; per-sample allocation not given. Collection of the samples took place on day 63 after the first injection of vaccine or placebo. Using immunoSEQ multiplex PCR, the repertoire was profiled, and TCRdb retains in-frame clones only, with some absent. Of about half a million clones in the sample, roughly nine tenths are singletons; the top ten hold approximately 1.7%. Sequencing used peripheral blood, obtained in a trial of Ad26.COV2.S vaccine versus placebo. Receptors were obtained from a person aged 18-65 years who received the Ad26.COV2.S COVID-19 vaccine or a placebo.

The gene calls are TRBV4-1 and TRBJ2-3, with 8 positions matching TRBD1. The CDR3 length is 17 residues. Germline V gives CDR1 MGHRA, CDR2 YSYEKL. Losses at the gene ends were 0 bases for V and 3 bases for J; bases not matched to a gene: 8. CDR3 region: CASSQEGRTGRTDTQYF. The DNA for the CDR3 is TGCGCCAGCAGCCAAGAAGGGAGGACAGGGAGGACAGATACGCAGTATTTT.

The V gene is TRBV29-1, the J gene TRBJ1-4, with D unresolved. Trimming stripped 7 bases from V and 3 bases from J, with 12 bases between. The CDR3 runs 13 residues. Germline loops: CDR1 SQVTM, CDR2 ANQGSEA. CDR3 nucleotides: TGCAGCGGTCTGGTCGGCTCTAATGAAAAACTGTTTTTT. Translated, it gives CSGLVGSNEKLFF.

J is TRBJ2-4 and V is TRBV10-3; D ambiguous. Deletions cut 6 bases from V and 1 base from J, with 13 bases between. Looked up from germline, CDR1 is ENHRY and CDR2 is SYGVKD. The CDR3 extends over 15 amino acids. The CDR3 DNA is TGTGCCATCAGGGACGAGCGAGCGGCCAAAAACATTCAGTACTTC. Its protein is CAIRDERAAKNIQYF.

The chain recombines TRBV5-8 with TRBJ1-2; D not resolved. This CDR3 is built from 11 residues. Trimming took off 6 bases at V and 8 bases at J, with 11 bases between the two ends. The germline V gene has CDR1 SGHTS and CDR2 YDEGEE. CDR3 DNA: TGTGCCAGCACCCTCGGGGAGGGCTACACCTTC. Its protein product is CASTLGEGYTF.

This sequence joins TRBV28 and TRBJ2-3; D call uncertain. CDR3 size: 13 residues. The ends were cut back, 3 bases at V and 0 bases at J, with 4 bases in the middle. Germline V gene sequence: CDR1 MDHEN, CDR2 SYDVKM. The CDR3 bases are TGTGCCAGCAGTTTCCGGAGCACAGATACGCAGTATTTT. Its translation: CASSFRSTDTQYF.

This chain uses TRBV15 with TRBJ2-6; 7 bases line up with TRBD1. Germline V gene data show CDR1 as LNHNV and CDR2 as YYDKDF (reference sequence). This CDR3 contains 22 residues. After removal of 2 bases from V and 1 base from J, the junction contained 20 bases not matched to a gene. CDR3 sequence reads: CATSRNYSRTGLRESGANVLTF. CDR3 nucleotide sequence: TGTGCCACCAGCAGAAACTATTCCCGGACAGGCTTAAGAGAATCTGGGGCCAACGTCCTGACTTTC.

The sample holds a few counts of this clone. In nucleotides, the CDR3 is TGCAGCGTTTCGGACACCTCAGGGGATCAGCCCCAGCATTTT. Its translation is CSVSDTSGDQPQHF. The chain links TRBV29-1 to TRBJ1-5; perhaps TRBD1 as D (6 bases). This CDR3 has 14 residues. V gave up 5 bases and J gave up 5 bases, with 16 bases separating them. Germline CDR1 SQVTM, CDR2 ANQGSEA.

This clone was counted a few times. The CDR3 reads CASTFGAGYEQYF. The DNA for the CDR3 is TGTGCCAGCACGTTTGGCGCGGGCTACGAGCAGTACTTC. V and J are TRBV27 and TRBJ2-7, with a possible D match to TRBD2 (5 bases). The V end was cut by 7 bases, the J end by 3 bases, with 13 bases between. Germline-derived CDR1 and CDR2 are MNHEY and SMNVEV (reference sequence). CDR3 length: 13 residues.

The chain joins TRBV5-1 to TRBJ2-5; D might be TRBD1 (5 bases). Germline V lookup: CDR1 SGHRS, CDR2 YFSETQ. The length of the CDR3 is 16 residues. V was shortened by 5 bases and J by 4 bases, with 21 bases between the two germline ends. The CDR3 spells CASSPREGFTGETQYF. CDR3 nucleotides: TGCGCCAGCAGTCCTAGGGAAGGGTTTACAGGAGAGACCCAGTACTTC.

The chain has TRBV18 and TRBJ2-1; D is undetermined. Trimming stripped 2 bases from V and 5 bases from J, with 7 bases between. Germline V lookup: CDR1 KGHSH, CDR2 LQKENI. This CDR3 is 13 amino acids long. CDR3 sequence: CASSPFSDNEQFF. CDR3 sequence (DNA): TGTGCCAGCTCACCATTCTCAGACAATGAGCAGTTCTTC.

The chain has TRBV5-1 and TRBJ2-1; D may be TRBD2 (6 bases). Germline V gives CDR1 SGHRS, CDR2 YFSETQ. V dropped 4 bases and J dropped 3 bases, with 11 bases sitting between them. The CDR3 runs to 14 residues. The CDR3 sequence is CASSMGGIYNEQFF. CDR3 nucleotide sequence: TGCGCCAGCAGCATGGGGGGTATCTACAATGAGCAGTTCTTC.

The chain has TRBV27 and TRBJ2-7; D perhaps matches TRBD1 (5 bases). CDR3 size: 14 residues. Trimming shortened V by 0 bases and J by 2 bases, and 8 bases separated the two germline ends. The V gene's germline CDR1 is MNHEY and CDR2 SMNVEV (reference sequence). CDR3 in DNA: TGTGCCAGCAGTTTATCGGCAGGGACCTACGAGCAGTACTTC. This codes for CASSLSAGTYEQYF.

This clone was seen just once. The gene calls are TRBV20-1 and TRBJ2-3; D unresolved. V dropped 6 bases and J dropped 1 base, with 5 bases sitting between them. Germline V gene data show CDR1 as DFQATT and CDR2 as SNEGSKA (reference sequence). The CDR3 loop spans 11 amino acids. DNA for the CDR3: TGCAGTGCCGGGCGCACAGATACGCAGTATTTT. This encodes CSAGRTDTQYF.

This clone was counted a few times. CDR3 in DNA: TGTGCCAGCAGCCTTCGTCGAGCGATCGACTACAATGAGCAGTTCTTC. Residues: CASSLRRAIDYNEQFF. V gene TRBV7-9 combines with J gene TRBJ2-1; no definite D call. The CDR3 has 16 residues. V was pared by 5 bases and J by 3 bases, with 17 bases between. The germline CDR1 and CDR2 sequences are SEHNR and FQNEAQ (reference sequence).

This chain joins TRBV7-9 and TRBJ1-5; D is unclear. Germline V gene data show CDR1 as SEHNR and CDR2 as FQNEAQ (reference sequence). The ends were cut back, 1 base at V and 10 bases at J, with 8 bases in the middle. This CDR3 region has 12 residues. CDR3 residues: CASSLETGPQHF. The CDR3 nucleotides are TGTGCCAGCAGCTTAGAGACTGGTCCCCAGCATTTT.

The rearrangement links TRBV28 to TRBJ2-7; TRBD2 matches 7 bases. CDR3 length equals 13 residues. The trim removed 6 bases at V and 3 bases at J, leaving 5 bases unmatched. CDR1 and CDR2 from the germline V gene are MDHEN and SYDVKM. Here the CDR3 DNA reads TGTGCCAGCAGATCGCTAGCGGACTACGAGCAGTACTTC. It yields the protein CASRSLADYEQYF. Full variable domain (outside the CDR3, taken from reference TRBV28 and TRBJ2-7): DVKVTQSSRYLVKRTGEKVFLECVQDMDHENMFWYRQDPGLGLRLIYFSYDVKMKEKGDIPEGYSVSREKKERFSLILESASTNQTSMYLCASRSLADYEQYFGPGTRLTVT.

V and J are TRBV11-1 and TRBJ2-1, with D unclear. Per germline, CDR1 SGHAT and CDR2 FQDESV (reference sequence). The V and J ends lost 1 base and 3 bases respectively, with 13 bases between them. There are 16 residues in the CDR3. CDR3 loop: CASSLVHGHHYNEQFF. CDR3 DNA sequence: TGTGCCAGCAGCTTAGTTCATGGGCACCACTACAATGAGCAGTTCTTC.

This clone is a singleton in its sample. The chain has TRBV21-1 and TRBJ2-1; no DNA check was done on the table's D call, TRBD2. TRBV21-1 is designated a pseudogene. This CDR3 region has 17 residues. CDR3 coding DNA: TGTGCCAGCAGCAAAGTACGGGCTAGCGGAGAGGTGGGGGAGCAGTTCTTC. Residues: CASSKVRASGEVGEQFF.

The table lists this clone with a count of one. The chain links TRBV11-2 to TRBJ1-1; 7 bases are shared with TRBD1. V shed 1 base and J 2 bases; nucleotides not matched to a gene: 7. The CDR3 is 16 amino acids. Germline V gene sequence: CDR1 SGHAT, CDR2 FQNNGV. CDR3 sequence reads: CASSLAGGTANTEAFF. The CDR3 DNA is TGTGCCAGCAGCTTAGCCGGGGGGACAGCAAACACTGAAGCTTTCTTT.

The rearrangement links TRBV28 to TRBJ2-7, with 9 positions matching TRBD2. Germline V gene lookup returns CDR1 MDHEN and CDR2 SYDVKM. The CDR3 has 14 amino acids. Germline trimming cut 10 bases from V and 0 bases from J; bases unmatched to any gene: 7. CDR3 bases: TGTGCCACCCAGACTAGCGGCCTCTCCTACGAGCAGTACTTC. This encodes CATQTSGLSYEQYF.

This chain connects TRBV19 to TRBJ1-5; no reliable D call. The CDR3 runs 16 residues. Germline assignment: CDR1 LNHDA and CDR2 SQIVND (reference sequence). V was pared by 2 bases and J by 0 bases, with 11 bases between. This chain's CDR3 is CASSINGQLSNQPQHF. As DNA, the CDR3 is TGTGCCAGTAGTATAAATGGGCAGCTTAGCAATCAGCCCCAGCATTTT.

V gene TRBV9 combines with J gene TRBJ2-2; tentatively, D is TRBD1 or TRBD2 (6 bases each). Trimming pared 0 bases from V and 5 bases from J, leaving 14 bases between. CDR1 is SGDLS, CDR2 YYNGEE, per germline. The CDR3 extends over 16 amino acids. The CDR3 reads CASSVVSGAGTGELFF. The CDR3 nucleotides are TGTGCCAGCAGCGTAGTATCGGGGGCGGGGACCGGGGAGCTGTTTTTT.

V usage is TRBV19 and J usage is TRBJ2-5; no reliable D call. In germline, CDR1 is LNHDA, CDR2 SQIVND (reference sequence). This CDR3 has 13 amino acids. V was clipped by 4 bases and J by 5 bases, with 11 bases between them. In DNA form, the CDR3 reads TGTGCCAGTAGTACCTCCTTAAGGGAGACCCAGTACTTC. Translated: CASSTSLRETQYF.

The table lists this clone with a count of one. The V gene is TRBV5-5, the J gene TRBJ2-5; possibly TRBD1 for D (5 bases). The germline CDR1 and CDR2 sequences are SGHKS and YYEKEE (reference sequence). The length of the CDR3 is 16 residues. Trimming stripped 1 base from V and 9 bases from J, with 22 bases between. CDR3 protein: CASSLLVGRTIGAQYF. As DNA, the CDR3 is TGTGCCAGCAGCTTGCTCGTGGGTCGGACCATAGGGGCCCAGTACTTC.

In this sample, this clone turned up once. The chain joins TRBV7-9 to TRBJ1-4, with 7 bases lining up with TRBD1. Per germline, CDR1 SEHNR and CDR2 FQNEAQ (reference sequence). The CDR3 has 14 residues. The V gene end was trimmed by 3 bases and the J gene end by 6 bases; junction bases not matched to a gene: 4. The CDR3 bases are TGTGCCAGCAGCTTTTTCCAGGGGGATGAAAAACTGTTTTTT. This codes for CASSFFQGDEKLFF.

The V and J genes are TRBV28 and TRBJ2-7; D is unclear. The CDR3 contains 13 residues. Trimming removed 5 bases at V and 11 bases at J, with 19 bases between. Germline values: CDR1 MDHEN, CDR2 SYDVKM. This CDR3 is CASSLKVRPSKYF. The CDR3 DNA reads TGTGCCAGCAGTCTTAAAGTGCGGCCGAGCAAGTACTTC.

The gene calls are TRBV28 and TRBJ1-4, with D tentatively TRBD1 (6 bases). CDR3 length: 15 amino acids. Germline CDR1 reads MDHEN; CDR2 reads SYDVKM. V dropped 4 bases and J dropped 7 bases, with 16 bases sitting between them. The CDR3 region is CASSSNRVYGEKLFF. The DNA for the CDR3 is TGTGCCAGCAGTTCCAACAGGGTGTACGGTGAAAAACTGTTTTTT.

The chain is built from TRBV15 and TRBJ2-7, with TRBD1 identical over 8 bases. The junction had 13 bases not matched to a gene; V was cut back by 3 bases and J by 0 bases. CDR3 length: 18 amino acids. The germline gives CDR1 LNHNV, CDR2 YYDKDF (reference sequence). CDR3: CATSRGPGQGTISYEQYF. The CDR3 DNA follows: TGTGCCACCAGCAGGGGACCTGGACAGGGAACAATCTCCTACGAGCAGTACTTC.

The chain has TRBV6-5 and TRBJ1-5, with D tentatively TRBD1 (5 bases). Trimming left V 7 bases short and J 9 bases short, with 16 bases between. The CDR3 is made up of 13 amino acids. Germline CDR1 MNHEY, CDR2 SVGAGI. The CDR3 nucleotides are TGTGCCAGCACCCAACGGGGCTTAGTGCCCCAGCATTTT. This encodes CASTQRGLVPQHF.

There are a few counts of this clone. CDR3 in amino acids: CASSLGTVYTGELFF. For the CDR3, the DNA is TGTGCCAGCTCACTTGGGACGGTTTACACCGGGGAGCTGTTTTTT. The J gene is TRBJ2-2, the V gene TRBV18; either TRBD1 or TRBD2 may fit D (5 bases each). The CDR3 loop spans 15 amino acids. Germline V lookup: CDR1 KGHSH, CDR2 LQKENI. Trimming stripped 4 bases from V and 3 bases from J, with 12 bases between.